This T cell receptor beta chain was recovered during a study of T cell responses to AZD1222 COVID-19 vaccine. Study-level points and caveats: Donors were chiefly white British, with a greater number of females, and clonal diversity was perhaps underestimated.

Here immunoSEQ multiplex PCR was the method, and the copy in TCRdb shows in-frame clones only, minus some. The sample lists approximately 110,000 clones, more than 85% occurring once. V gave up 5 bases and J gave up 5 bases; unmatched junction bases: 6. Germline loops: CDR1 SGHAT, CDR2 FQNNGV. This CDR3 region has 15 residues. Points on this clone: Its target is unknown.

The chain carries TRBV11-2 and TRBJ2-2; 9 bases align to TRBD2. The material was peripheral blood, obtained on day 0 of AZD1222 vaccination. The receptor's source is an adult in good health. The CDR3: CASSISGSWTGELFF. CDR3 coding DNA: TGTGCCAGCAGCATTAGCGGGAGTTGGACCGGGGAGCTGTTTTTT.